The sequence of this T cell receptor (beta chain) was determined in a study of CD8+ T cells in alopecia areata. Findings of the study overall: The study found tofacitinib significantly decreased scalp clonality and expanded CD8+ clones among the top 100. Tissue-resident alphabeta T cells belonging to normal skin likewise get sequenced within scalp specimens.

cDNA reverse transcribed from extracted RNA served as the sequencing template. Repertoires were generated with immunoSEQ multiplex PCR, while TCRdb's copy carries only in-frame clones and drops some. The top ten clones hold about 4% of a sample with 200,000 to 250,000 clones, about 64% of them seen once. Deletions cut 3 bases from V and 0 bases from J, with 6 bases between. The germline V gene encodes CDR1 SEHNR and CDR2 FQNEAQ (reference sequence). The CDR3 consists of 14 residues. The treatment was: oral pan-JAK inhibitor, 5-10 mg twice daily. Comments on this clone: The antigen is undetermined.

The specimen was CD4+ T cells sorted from blood, collected at week 4, from a patient treated with tofacitinib. The genes are TRBV7-9 and TRBJ1-5, with no clear D. The receptor was derived from a human donor with alopecia areata. The CDR3 loop reads CASSFALSNQPQHF. Written as DNA, the CDR3 is TGTGCCAGCAGCTTTGCCCTTAGCAATCAGCCCCAGCATTTT.